This T cell receptor (beta chain) was captured by sequencing in a study of shared clonotypes between healthy human individuals (dated by TCRdb to 2019 to 2021). General notes on the study: A couple of women and a few men aged 18 to 49 years were included in the cohort. For each donor, CD4 naive and CD4 memory were each given three plates, CD8 naive was given two plates, and CD8 memory was given one plate. The study deeply sequenced blood TCR repertoires of five healthy adults to estimate repertoire size and the extent of clonotype sharing between individuals. Libraries were prepared and TCR repertoires were sequenced by different laboratories using diverse techniques, in order to increase sequencing depth and limit assay-specific biases. Between about 0.85 and 9.5 billion PBMCs per donor were obtained by leukapheresis. The full study reports these points: Naive subsets generally had larger estimated clonotype richness than memory subsets did. Across four donors, around 5.4% of naive CD4, approximately 3.6% of naive CD8, 2.3% of memory CD4, and 0.4% to 0.45% of memory CD8 clonotypes were shared. Only blood was sampled, and tissue TCR repertoires likely differ from those in blood. Compared with non-shared clonotypes, clonotypes shared by all four sorted-subset donors had higher generation probabilities. The small number of donors limited the genetic and exposure-history diversity represented. Pairwise subsampling led to the expectation that sequencing depth would affect the degree of clonotype sharing among donors. Even with the large sequencing depth, rarefaction of the sorted-subset datasets indicated that sequencing was incomplete.

CDR1 and CDR2 are read off the germline V gene as SGHAT and FQNNGV. V is cut back by 6 bases and J by 3 bases, with 6 bases in the junction unmatched. The CDR3 contains 14 residues, cysteine and phenylalanine counted. The read is trimmed to its CDR3 DNA, 42 bases read in frame from base 1. Using the deep immunoSEQ assay, multiplex PCR amplified TCR CDR3 regions from genomic DNA. Extracted genomic DNA from each cell subset was distributed evenly across all wells of several immunoSEQ 96-well plates, and each plate was treated as a replicate. For sorted subsets, about 200 ng genomic DNA, equal to 30,000 or so T cell genomes, was loaded into each replicate PCR. The purified libraries were quantified using a Qubit 3.0 fluorometer, sized with a Bioanalyzer 2100, and then quantified again using the KAPA Library Quantification kit. Each immunoSEQ 96-well plate was sequenced on its own single-read 150-cycle Illumina NextSeq 550 flow cell. Per the source publication's procedure: The immunoSEQ output contained only junctional sequences without quality scores, so filtering could not match that applied to full-length reads. To assign V/J genes and CDR3, sequences were annotated using PyIR, a Python wrapper for IgBLAST v1.9, with IMGT germline references. Reads were removed for weak V/J assignments (E-value above 1e-6), missing CDR3, stop codons, out-of-frame junctions, or ambiguous translated residues. V3J clonotypes were defined by identical inferred V gene, J gene, and CDR3 amino acid sequence. The percentage overlap between two repertoires was calculated by dividing the number of shared unique clonotypes by the size of the smaller repertoire. Repertoire richness was assessed with RTK rarefaction, the Chao1 estimator, and Recon v2.1 estimates of unobserved clonotypes. For all TCRbeta clonotypes obtained by the gDNA method from four donors, generation probabilities were computed with OLGA. Entries here come from immuneACCESS through TCRdb and include only in-frame sequences with V and J called. Some clones fail to appear in such tables; in the studies checked, an unresolved V gene covers under half of the shortfall, and the cause of the remainder is unknown. The DNA was the basis for D and trimming; V, J and clone size are from that table. The table for this sample lists some 1 million clones; approximately 72% of them were counted only once. 1.4% to 1.5% of the sample is in the top ten clones.

Donors were healthy HIV-negative adults with no recently reported acute infections or vaccinations. All donors were Caucasian adults living in Nashville, Tennessee, USA. CD4+ T cells were enriched through magnetic negative selection, after which naive cells were positively selected on CD45RA and the remaining negative fraction served as the memory subset. After blood collection by leukapheresis, PBMCs were isolated using Ficoll-Histopaque density gradient centrifugation and then cryopreserved in the vapor phase of liquid nitrogen. Analytical flow cytometry was used to check the purity and quantity of each magnetically sorted T cell population. Genomic DNA was isolated from each sorted fraction and quantified by UV absorbance on a Nanodrop 2000c. Details on this clone: Its antigen is currently not known. Base quality data are lacking; no much larger clone is found one base away.

The source is a man between 18 and 29 years old in good health. The receptor chain draws on TRBV11-2 and TRBJ2-3, and 7 junction bases match TRBD1. Sequencing input: memory CD4+ T cells sorted from blood. Taken with the paper, the label for cell subset or site translates to: CD45RA-negative fraction. This receptor carries the CDR3 CASRRQGLTDTQYF. The DNA sequence is as follows: TGTGCCAGCAGACGACAGGGTTTGACAGATACGCAGTATTTT.